Following are 22 T cell receptor beta chains from one sample sequenced in a study of blood T cells in healthy people across ages (dated by TCRdb to the mid-2010s). Libraries came from 5' RACE. TCRdb shows the sequencer as Illumina HiSeq 2500. A second about 7 to 11 cycle PCR used a sample-barcoded 5' primer and a J-beta primer mix. TCRdb trimmed public reads at Q25 via fastp, called clones via MiXCR and kept in-frame beta chains. Each entry merges the rows of one CDR3 protein and shows their most common DNA and genes. The sample table contains 1.5 million or so distinct CDR3 sequences; only one count was recorded for 42% of them. 7% to 9% of the sample comes from the top ten. Source material: blood. All receptors derive from a young woman in good health.

The CDR3 DNA reads TGTGCCAGCAGTTACGATAGAGGGGGGGCCAGCCCTCCTTCCAATGAGCAGTTCTTC. It is translated as CASSYDRGGASPPSNEQFF. The rearrangement links TRBV6-5 to TRBJ2-1; TRBD2 might be the D (7 bases). Germline-derived CDR1 and CDR2 are MNHEY and SVGAGI. The CDR3 totals 19 residues. Trimming pared 2 bases from V and 6 bases from J, leaving 26 bases between.

This clonotype showed up just once. The chain couples TRBV6-4 to TRBJ1-2; 7 bases match TRBD1. V shed 0 bases, J shed 4 bases, and the junction held 8 bases outside the gene matches. The CDR3 spans 16 residues. Germline V gene sequence: CDR1 MRHNA, CDR2 SNTAGT. The DNA for the CDR3 is TGTGCCAGCAGTGACTCTGGTCAGGGGGACACCTATGGCTACACCTTC. It encodes CASSDSGQGDTYGYTF.

The J gene is TRBJ2-2, the V gene TRBV12-3 or TRBV12-4; D tentatively reads TRBD1 or TRBD2 (5 bases each). The CDR3 has 18 amino acids. V lost 5 bases to trimming and J lost 5 bases, with 24 bases between them. CDR3 bases: TGTGCCAGCAGTACAACGGGACCACTTCAGACCTCAACCGGGGAGCTGTTTTTT. Its translation: CASSTTGPLQTSTGELFF.

The table lists this clonotype with a few counts. The J gene is TRBJ2-7, the V gene TRBV2; 12 nucleotides match TRBD2. Unmatched junction bases numbered 19, after V lost 0 bases and J lost 7 bases. CDR1 is SNHLY and CDR2 is FYNNEI in the germline V gene. This CDR3 has 20 residues. The CDR3, as DNA: TGTGCCAGCAGTGAAGCCCGAACTAGCGGGGGGCCGAGCTCCTACAATGAGCAGTACTTC. Translated, it gives CASSEARTSGGPSSYNEQYF.

This clonotype was detected only a few times. The CDR3, as DNA: TGCGCCAGCAGCCGCGGAGAGGGGGGCAGAACAGATACGCAGTATTTT. As protein: CASSRGEGGRTDTQYF. The chain combines TRBV10-1 with TRBJ2-3; possibly TRBD1 or TRBD2 for D (6 bases each). The CDR3 contains 16 residues. Germline V gives CDR1 WNHNN, CDR2 SYGVQD (reference sequence). With 6 bases removed from V and 3 bases from J, the gap between germline ends came to 19 bases.

V gene TRBV7-2 combines with J gene TRBJ2-1; 12 bases align to TRBD2. After removal of 5 bases from V and 10 bases from J, the junction contained 18 bases not matched to a gene. Germline loops: CDR1 SGHTA, CDR2 FQGNSA. The CDR3 totals 18 residues. The CDR3 region has the DNA TGTGCCAGCAGCCTAGTGGGGCTAGCGGGGGGGCGGTTAGGGGAGCAGTTCTTC. Encoded protein: CASSLVGLAGGRLGEQFF.

The table lists this clonotype with many counts. The chain joins TRBV3-1 to TRBJ2-1; D is ambiguous. V was trimmed by 4 bases and J by 5 bases, leaving 12 bases between them. Germline CDR1 reads LGHDT; CDR2 reads YNNKEL (reference sequence). The CDR3 is 14 residues long. CDR3 in DNA: TGTGCCAGCAGCCCGTACCGTAACGACAATGAGCAGTTCTTC. It translates to CASSPYRNDNEQFF.

In this sample, this clonotype turned up a few times. This chain connects TRBV6-2 or TRBV6-3 to TRBJ2-7, with TRBD1 matching over 9 bases. The CDR3 contains 16 residues. The V gene end was trimmed by 5 bases and the J gene end by 2 bases; junction bases not matched to a gene: 10. The germline V gene encodes CDR1 MNHEY and CDR2 SVGEGT. The CDR3, as DNA: TGTGCCAGCAGTGCGGCGGGGACAGGGACTACCTACGAGCAGTACTTC. Amino acids: CASSAAGTGTTYEQYF.

The rearrangement joins TRBV7-8 to TRBJ2-2; 7 bases are shared with TRBD2. The CDR3 is 16 residues long. Looked up from germline, CDR1 is SGHVS and CDR2 is FQNEAQ. V was pared by 5 bases and J by 7 bases, with 13 bases of the junction left unmatched. Here the CDR3 DNA reads TGTGCCAGCAGCCTACTAGTGGGAGGGTATAACGGGGAGCTGTTTTTT. Protein sequence: CASSLLVGGYNGELFF.

The chain has TRBV7-9 and TRBJ2-7, with 8 positions matching TRBD1. The CDR3 spans 15 residues. The germline gives CDR1 SEHNR, CDR2 FQNEAQ (reference sequence). V was pared by 4 bases and J by 5 bases, with 10 bases of the junction left unmatched. The CDR3 DNA is TGTGCCAGCAGCTCCTGGAGATACAGGGGGGACGAGCAGTACTTC. Translation: CASSSWRYRGDEQYF.

This clonotype was seen more than once but under ten times. The chain recombines TRBV6-5 with TRBJ2-1, with no clear D. Trimming stripped 6 bases from V and 14 bases from J, with 14 bases between. This CDR3 has 11 residues. CDR1 and CDR2 (germline): MNHEY, SVGAGI. CDR3 sequence: CASSSKALEFF. The CDR3, as DNA: TGTGCCAGCAGCTCAAAAGCGCTAGAGTTCTTC.

The sample holds a few counts of this clonotype. V is TRBV6-6 and J is TRBJ1-4; TRBD1 might be the D (5 bases). Trimming shortened V by 7 bases and J by 8 bases, and 20 bases separated the two germline ends. This CDR3 contains 15 residues. Germline lookup yields CDR1 MNHNY and CDR2 SVGAGI (reference sequence). This CDR3 reads CASKREGRGGEKLFF. Here the CDR3 DNA reads TGTGCCAGCAAGAGGGAAGGGAGGGGTGGAGAAAAACTGTTTTTT.

The chain has TRBV28 and TRBJ2-1; TRBD2 might be the D (5 bases). This CDR3 spans 14 amino acids. CDR1 is MDHEN, CDR2 SYDVKM, per germline. V shed 3 bases and J shed 9 bases, with 15 bases lying between them. CDR3: CASSLKALAIEQFF. The CDR3 nucleotides read TGTGCCAGCAGTTTGAAGGCCTTAGCGATTGAGCAGTTCTTC.

The rearrangement links TRBV4-1 to TRBJ1-1; D gene ambiguous. V was clipped by 5 bases and J by 1 base, with 8 bases between them. Germline lookup yields CDR1 MGHRA and CDR2 YSYEKL. CDR3 length: 13 residues. The CDR3 nucleotides read TGCGCCAGCAGCGCCGGCTCGAACACTGAAGCTTTCTTT. Encoded protein: CASSAGSNTEAFF.

The chain employs TRBV2 and TRBJ2-4; tentatively, D is TRBD2 (6 bases). CDR3 size: 21 residues. The germline V gene has CDR1 SNHLY and CDR2 FYNNEI. Trimming left V 1 base short and J 0 bases short, with 25 bases between. The CDR3 region is CASSEGPSERQPEAAKNIQYF. Written as DNA, the CDR3 is TGTGCCAGCAGTGAAGGGCCTAGCGAGAGGCAGCCAGAGGCAGCCAAAAACATTCAGTACTTC. Looking up the rest from reference TRBV2 and TRBJ2-4 gives the full variable domain: EPEVTQTPSHQVTQMGQEVILRCVPISNHLYFYWYRQILGQKVEFLVSFYNNEISEKSEIFDDQFSVERPDGSNFTLKIRSTKLEDSAMYFCASSEGPSERQPEAAKNIQYFGAGTRLSVL.

In this sample, this clonotype turned up once. This chain uses TRBV11-2 with TRBJ1-4; D may be TRBD1 (5 bases). Trimming removed 0 bases from V and 7 bases from J, with 12 bases in between. This CDR3 contains 15 residues. Germline V gene sequence: CDR1 SGHAT, CDR2 FQNNGV. The CDR3 protein is CASSLEGHQGEKLFF. CDR3 DNA sequence: TGTGCCAGCAGCTTAGAGGGCCACCAGGGTGAAAAACTGTTTTTT.

V gene TRBV6-6 combines with J gene TRBJ2-5, with unresolved D. Trimming removed 6 bases at V and 1 base at J, with 15 bases between. Germline V gene sequence: CDR1 MNHNY, CDR2 SVGAGI (reference sequence). The CDR3 is made up of 15 amino acids. The CDR3 is CASRTIGHPQETQYF. The CDR3 region has the DNA TGTGCCAGCAGGACCATCGGGCACCCCCAAGAGACCCAGTACTTC.

This clonotype appeared a few times. The gene calls are TRBV3-1 and TRBJ2-7; 7 bases align to TRBD2. This CDR3 contains 15 residues. The trim removed 6 bases at V and 0 bases at J, leaving 8 bases unmatched. CDR1 and CDR2 (germline): LGHDT, YNNKEL (reference sequence). The CDR3 loop reads CASRLTSVSSYEQYF. DNA for the CDR3: TGTGCCAGCAGGCTCACTAGCGTTAGCTCCTACGAGCAGTACTTC.

The chain has TRBV27 and TRBJ1-2, with D unclear. This CDR3 contains 13 residues. V lost 2 bases and J lost 6, with 10 bases in between. CDR1 is MNHEY, CDR2 SMNVEV, per germline (reference sequence). The CDR3 here is CASSLSGVHGYTF. CDR3 nucleotides: TGTGCCAGCAGTTTAAGTGGGGTACATGGCTACACCTTC.

This chain uses TRBV6-6 with TRBJ1-5; TRBD1 is a possible D gene (5 bases). The germline gives CDR1 MNHNY, CDR2 SVGAGI (reference sequence). Trimming took 11 bases from V and 2 from J, leaving 10 bases between them. CDR3 size: 12 residues. CDR3 protein: CAGGDGNQPQHF. CDR3 nucleotide sequence: TGTGCCGGGGGGGACGGCAATCAGCCCCAGCATTTT.

V usage is TRBV3-1 and J usage is TRBJ2-2; tentative D call: TRBD2 (7 bases). The germline CDR1 and CDR2 sequences are LGHDT and YNNKEL (reference sequence). The CDR3 runs 15 residues. Trimming took 4 bases from V and 5 from J, leaving 14 bases between them. In DNA form, the CDR3 reads TGTGCCAGCAGCCCAGGGGACGGGAGGACCGGGGAGCTGTTTTTT. It codes for CASSPGDGRTGELFF.

This clonotype was detected only once. The chain recombines TRBV5-1 with TRBJ2-1, with no clear D. Per germline, CDR1 SGHRS and CDR2 YFSETQ. Trimming removed 4 bases at V and 15 bases at J, with 20 bases between. The CDR3 contains 13 residues. CDR3 residues: CASSVAPGKQLFF. The CDR3 DNA reads TGCGCCAGCAGCGTGGCTCCGGGTAAACAATTGTTCTTC.